This T cell receptor (beta chain) was retrieved from a study of beta chain features in type 1 diabetes. Overall study findings and caveats: TCRB CDR3s from Type 1 diabetes patients were moderately but significantly shorter in all four CD4+ subsets.

Concerning this clone: Antigen specificity is unknown.

V gave up 7 bases and J gave up 4 bases, with 10 bases separating them. The CDR3 is 13 residues long. In germline, CDR1 is SNHLY, CDR2 FYNNEI. Expressed TCRB transcripts were sequenced because the isolated RNA had all been reverse transcribed beforehand. It was found that naive, central memory and regulatory T cell samples averaged about 3.57 million reads. Measured with immunoSEQ multiplex PCR; TCRdb has only the in-frame clones, and not every one. This repertoire shows about 300,000 clones, roughly 14% found once; its top ten account for roughly 0.015%. Sorting that relied on CD45RO/CCR7/CD25/CD127/CD95/CD27 yielded CD4+ naive, central memory, regulatory and stem cell-like memory cells.

This sequence originates from a young woman with type 1 diabetes. The rearrangement uses TRBV2 and TRBJ2-2, with D maybe TRBD2 (6 bases). The specimen was naive CD4+ T cells from blood. The CDR3 DNA is TGTGCCAGCAAGGTTAGCGGCACCGGGGAGCTGTTTTTT. It codes for CASKVSGTGELFF.